The clone carrying this T cell receptor beta chain was seen at least ten times. This record comes from a study of early T cells in non-severe SARS-CoV-2 infection. Study-level background: Chains from this unsorted whole-blood bulk RNA could not be paired.

From the 5' RACE reads, TCRdb called clonotypes with MiXCR, one entry per CDR3 protein. The sample has tens of thousands of distinct CDR3 sequences, around 5.6% seen once. The sequencing input was whole blood. The TCR originated in an adult who was a healthcare worker with PCR-confirmed SARS-CoV-2 infection or an uninfected control (not recorded which).

The CDR3 region has the DNA TGTGCTAGTGGTTTGAGGACAGGGATAAATGAGCAGTTCTTC. As protein: CASGLRTGINEQFF. The rearrangement links TRBV12-5 to TRBJ2-1; 8 positions match TRBD1. Germline values: CDR1 LGHNT, CDR2 FRNRAP. J lost 7 bases, V lost 2 bases, and 4 bases had no gene match. The CDR3 loop spans 14 amino acids.